Below, 14 T cell receptor beta chains from the same sample are listed, as sequenced in a study of vaccination and CD4 T cells after COVID-19. As to treatment: approximately nine-day PBMC culture with coronavirus spike peptide pools or control peptides (ViraFEST assay). These receptors' antigens are unknown. The study sequenced cultured CD4+ T cell DNA using the Oncomine TCR Beta short-read assay. TCRdb independently ran MiXCR on the PCR reads; one entry per CDR3 protein. The sample lists about 14,000 distinct CDR3 sequences; approximately 30% were seen once. The sample here was CD4+ T cells from blood, cultured in vitro, taken after SARS-CoV-2 vaccination. Receptor source: a human donor who had recovered from COVID-19.

This chain connects TRBV2 to TRBJ2-3, with D possibly being TRBD1 or TRBD2 (5 bases each). V gave up 6 bases and J gave up 9 bases, with 19 bases separating them. Looked up from germline, CDR1 is SNHLY and CDR2 is FYNNEI. CDR3 length equals 14 residues. The CDR3 nucleotides are TGTGCCAGCAGCAAGGGGAACTACGCGGGCACGCAGTATTTT. Amino acid sequence: CASSKGNYAGTQYF. Complete variable domain (other parts from reference TRBV2 and TRBJ2-3): EPEVTQTPSHQVTQMGQEVILRCVPISNHLYFYWYRQILGQKVEFLVSFYNNEISEKSEIFDDQFSVERPDGSNFTLKIRSTKLEDSAMYFCASSKGNYAGTQYFGPGTRLTVL.

This sequence joins TRBV11-2 and TRBJ2-2; TRBD2 aligns across 7 bases. CDR1 and CDR2 from the germline V gene are SGHAT and FQNNGV. The V and J ends lost 5 bases and 6 bases, in that order; junction bases with no gene match: 12. The CDR3 consists of 16 residues. CDR3 nucleotide sequence: TGTGCCAGCAGCCCCCGGTCGAGGGAGGGACCCGGGGAGCTGTTTTTT. It is translated as CASSPRSREGPGELFF.

This clonotype was counted a few times. This chain links TRBV11-2 with TRBJ2-1, with 9 positions matching TRBD2. The CDR3 length is 16 residues. The V segment lost 7 bases and the J segment 9 bases; nucleotides outside the gene matches: 16. From germline, CDR1 is SGHAT and CDR2 FQNNGV. CDR3 coding DNA: TGTGCCAGCACCTCCCGGGGAGGTAGCGGGAGCTTTGAGCAGTTCTTC. Its translation: CASTSRGGSGSFEQFF.

This clonotype has just a few counts. The chain combines TRBV6-1 with TRBJ1-6; a weak D match, TRBD1 (6 bases). Germline CDR1 is MNHNS and CDR2 is SASEGT. This CDR3 comprises 14 residues. V was shortened by 6 bases and J by 7 bases, with 13 bases between the two germline ends. In DNA form, the CDR3 reads TGTGCCAGCAGGGCACAGGGAGTAAATTCACCCCTCCACTTT. The encoded protein is CASRAQGVNSPLHF.

This clonotype was detected a few times. The chain links TRBV7-6 to TRBJ2-3; a weak D match, TRBD2 (5 bases). The CDR3 is 13 amino acids. Trimming shortened V by 0 bases and J by 6 bases, and 7 bases separated the two germline ends. The germline CDR1 and CDR2 sequences are SGHVS and FNYEAQ. CDR3 sequence: CASSLAEADTQYF. The CDR3 nucleotides read TGTGCCAGCAGCTTAGCGGAGGCCGATACGCAGTATTTT. Together with reference TRBV7-6 and TRBJ2-3, the CDR3 gives the full variable domain: GAGVSQSPRYKVTKRGQDVALRCDPISGHVSLYWYRQALGQGPEFLTYFNYEAQQDKSGLPNDRFSAERPEGSISTLTIQRTEQRDSAMYRCASSLAEADTQYFGPGTRLTVL.

The chain recombines TRBV7-3 with TRBJ2-3; D perhaps matches TRBD2 (5 bases). Germline values: CDR1 SGHTA, CDR2 FQGTGA. Between the trimmed V and J ends, which lost 5 bases and 2 bases, there was a span of 17 bases. CDR3 length: 16 amino acids. The CDR3 nucleotides are TGTGCCAGCAGCAACGGGGTCGGCCCGGCCACAGATACGCAGTATTTT. Protein product: CASSNGVGPATDTQYF.

This clonotype has only a few counts. The V call is TRBV20-1, the J call TRBJ1-6, with D perhaps TRBD1 (6 bases). V dropped 1 base and J dropped 9 bases, with 16 bases sitting between them. In germline, CDR1 is DFQATT, CDR2 SNEGSKA (reference sequence). The CDR3 spans 15 residues. This CDR3 is CSARAGGAHLSPLHF. CDR3 sequence (DNA): TGCAGTGCTAGAGCCGGGGGGGCCCACCTTTCACCCCTCCACTTT.

The chain combines TRBV20-1 with TRBJ1-4; D is unclear. Germline V gene sequence: CDR1 DFQATT, CDR2 SNEGSKA (reference sequence). The CDR3 is 15 residues long. Trimming took 3 bases from V and 1 from J, leaving 12 bases between them. As DNA, the CDR3 is TGCAGTGCTAGCCCCCCGACACTAACTAATGAAAAACTGTTTTTT. Its translation: CSASPPTLTNEKLFF.

This clonotype was picked up one time. The chain recombines TRBV28 with TRBJ1-2; tentative D call: TRBD1 (6 bases). Trimming left V 6 bases short and J 7 bases short, with 18 bases between. This CDR3 contains 14 residues. Germline CDR1 is MDHEN and CDR2 is SYDVKM. CDR3 coding DNA: TGTGCCAGCAGACCCCCTACAGGGAGGACTGGCTACACCTTC. The encoded protein is CASRPPTGRTGYTF.

This chain links TRBV7-9 with TRBJ2-6, with 12 bases identical to TRBD1. The CDR3 contains 20 residues. Germline CDR1 is SEHNR and CDR2 is FQNEAQ (reference sequence). The J segment lost 1 base and the V segment lost 4 bases, leaving 11 bases of the junction unmatched. As DNA, the CDR3 is TGTGCCAGCAGCTCGAAGTACTGGGGACAGGGGGCGTCTGGGGCCAACGTCCTGACTTTC. Protein: CASSSKYWGQGASGANVLTF.

In its sample, this clonotype is medium-sized. The CDR3 loop is CSARVGGRSEAFF. The CDR3 DNA reads TGCAGTGCTAGAGTTGGAGGGCGGAGTGAAGCTTTCTTT. The genes are TRBV20-1 and TRBJ1-1; no reliable D call. CDR1 DFQATT and CDR2 SNEGSKA come from the germline V gene (reference sequence). The CDR3 extends over 13 amino acids. V lost 1 base and J 7 bases, leaving 13 bases between the germline ends.

The V and J genes are TRBV10-3 and TRBJ1-1; D is possibly TRBD1 (5 bases). The CDR3 loop spans 15 amino acids. Germline V CDR1 and CDR2: ENHRY, SYGVKD. The V gene lost 11 bases and the J gene lost 1 base, with 20 bases spanning the gap. The CDR3 DNA is TGTGCCTCCCCACCGTACGGGCAGGGGAACACTGAAGCTTTCTTT. This sequence encodes CASPPYGQGNTEAFF.

V and J are TRBV12-5 and TRBJ1-2, with 10 bases fitting TRBD1. Germline loops: CDR1 LGHNT, CDR2 FRNRAP. The V and J ends lost 6 bases and 4 bases, in that order; junction bases with no gene match: 8. The CDR3 has 15 residues. CDR3: CASGLTGGAGYGYTF. In DNA form, the CDR3 reads TGTGCTAGTGGGTTGACAGGGGGCGCGGGCTATGGCTACACCTTC. The full variable domain, rest sourced from reference TRBV12-5 and TRBJ1-2, is DARVTQTPRHKVTEMGQEVTMRCQPILGHNTVFWYRQTMMQGLELLAYFRNRAPLDDSGMPKDRFSAEMPDATLATLKIQPSEPRDSAVYFCASGLTGGAGYGYTFGSGTRLTVV.

The sample holds a few counts of this clonotype. This sequence joins TRBV25-1 and TRBJ1-6; D not certain. The germline CDR1 and CDR2 sequences are MGHDK and SYGVNS. V was trimmed by 9 bases and J by 6 bases, leaving 15 bases between them. The CDR3 consists of 14 residues. The chain's CDR3 is CASSSETANSPLHF. For the CDR3, the DNA is TGTGCCAGTAGCTCCGAAACCGCTAATTCACCCCTCCACTTT.